This section outlines one T cell receptor (beta chain) sequence together with its context. What it recognizes is unknown. Sequencing used immunoSEQ multiplex PCR; TCRdb keeps in-frame clones, though not all of them. The sample includes about 380,000 clones, around four fifths of them seen just once. These data are taken from a study of Ad26.COV2.S vaccination and SARS-CoV-2 variants. Trimming took off 0 bases at V and 2 bases at J, with 7 bases between the two ends. The CDR3 totals 14 residues. Per the germline V gene, CDR1 is SGHRS and CDR2 is YFSETQ. Treatment: roughly 20 received Ad26.COV2.S at low or high dose, single or two shots; roughly five received placebo; per-sample allocation not given. Sampling was performed 63 days after the first vaccine or placebo injection. Adults aged 18-55 years in Boston included the donor. Study-wide points: It was vaccine recipients, not placebo recipients, who had the higher spike-specific TCR breadth. Possible underestimation of total T cell responses by the TCR breadth and depth analyses was noted.

The specimen comprised peripheral blood, sampled in a trial of Ad26.COV2.S vaccine versus placebo. The sequence was collected from a person aged 18-65 years who received the Ad26.COV2.S COVID-19 vaccine or a placebo. J is TRBJ2-3 and V is TRBV5-1, with D unclear. DNA of the CDR3: TGCGCCAGCAGCTTGGGACTGCACACAGATACGCAGTATTTT. It translates to CASSLGLHTDTQYF.